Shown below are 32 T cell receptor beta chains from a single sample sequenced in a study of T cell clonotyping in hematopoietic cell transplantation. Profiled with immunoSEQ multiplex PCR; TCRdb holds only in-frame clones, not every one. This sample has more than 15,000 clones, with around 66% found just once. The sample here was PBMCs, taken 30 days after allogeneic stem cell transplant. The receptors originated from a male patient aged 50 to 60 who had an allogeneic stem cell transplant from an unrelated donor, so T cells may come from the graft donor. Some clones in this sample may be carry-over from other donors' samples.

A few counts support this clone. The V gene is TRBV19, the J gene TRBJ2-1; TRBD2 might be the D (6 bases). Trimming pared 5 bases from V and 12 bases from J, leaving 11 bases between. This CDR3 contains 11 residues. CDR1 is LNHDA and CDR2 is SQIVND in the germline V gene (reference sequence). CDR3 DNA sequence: TGTGCCAGTAGTTATCGGGGGACGCAGTTCTTC. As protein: CASSYRGTQFF.

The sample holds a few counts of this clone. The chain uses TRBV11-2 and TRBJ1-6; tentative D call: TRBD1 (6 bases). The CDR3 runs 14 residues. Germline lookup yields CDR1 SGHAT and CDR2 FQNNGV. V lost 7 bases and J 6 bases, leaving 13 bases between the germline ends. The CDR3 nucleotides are TGTGCCAGCAACCGACAGGTCGTTAATTCACCCCTCCACTTT. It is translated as CASNRQVVNSPLHF.

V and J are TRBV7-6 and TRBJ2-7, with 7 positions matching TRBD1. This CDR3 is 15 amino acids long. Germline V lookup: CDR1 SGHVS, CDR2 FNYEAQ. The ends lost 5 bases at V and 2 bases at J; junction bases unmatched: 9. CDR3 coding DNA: TGTGCCAGCAGCCCCGACAGGGCGGTACCCTACGAGCAGTACTTC. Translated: CASSPDRAVPYEQYF.

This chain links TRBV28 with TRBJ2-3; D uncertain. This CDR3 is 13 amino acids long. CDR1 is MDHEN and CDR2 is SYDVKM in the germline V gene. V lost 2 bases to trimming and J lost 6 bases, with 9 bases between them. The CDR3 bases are TGTGCCAGCAGTTTAGGCAGCTCCGATACGCAGTATTTT. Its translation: CASSLGSSDTQYF.

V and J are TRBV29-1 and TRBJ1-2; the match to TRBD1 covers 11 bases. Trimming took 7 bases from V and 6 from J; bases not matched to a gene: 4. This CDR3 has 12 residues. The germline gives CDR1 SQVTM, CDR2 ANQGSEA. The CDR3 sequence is CSAGQGADGYTF. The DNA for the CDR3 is TGCAGCGCCGGACAGGGGGCTGATGGCTACACCTTC.

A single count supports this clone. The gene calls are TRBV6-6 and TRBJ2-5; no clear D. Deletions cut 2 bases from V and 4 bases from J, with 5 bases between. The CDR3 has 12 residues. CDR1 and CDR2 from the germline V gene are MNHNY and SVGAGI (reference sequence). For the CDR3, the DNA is TGTGCCAGCAGTTACCCCCTAGAGACCCAGTACTTC. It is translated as CASSYPLETQYF.

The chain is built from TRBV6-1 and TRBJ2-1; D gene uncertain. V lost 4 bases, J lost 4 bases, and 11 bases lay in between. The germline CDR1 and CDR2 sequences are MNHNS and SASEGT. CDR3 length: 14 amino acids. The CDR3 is CASSVTFGYNEQFF. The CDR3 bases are TGTGCCAGCAGTGTGACTTTTGGGTACAATGAGCAGTTCTTC.

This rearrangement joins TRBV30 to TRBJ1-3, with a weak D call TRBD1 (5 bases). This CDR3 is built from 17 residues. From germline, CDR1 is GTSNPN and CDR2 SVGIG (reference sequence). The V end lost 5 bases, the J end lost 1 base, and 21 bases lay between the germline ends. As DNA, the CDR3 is TGTGCCTGGGAACTCGAGTTGGGACTGAGTTCTGGAAACACCATATATTTT. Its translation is CAWELELGLSSGNTIYF.

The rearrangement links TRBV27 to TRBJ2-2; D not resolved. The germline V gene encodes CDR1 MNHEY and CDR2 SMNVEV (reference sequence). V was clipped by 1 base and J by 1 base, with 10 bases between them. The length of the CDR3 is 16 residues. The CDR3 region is CASSLYQGLNTGELFF. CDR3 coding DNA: TGTGCCAGCAGTTTATATCAAGGGCTGAACACCGGGGAGCTGTTTTTT.

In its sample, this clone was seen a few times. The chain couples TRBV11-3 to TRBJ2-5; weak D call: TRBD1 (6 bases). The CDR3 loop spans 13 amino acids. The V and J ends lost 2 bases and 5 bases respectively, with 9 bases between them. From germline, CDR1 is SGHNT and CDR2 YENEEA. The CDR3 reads CASSLTGWETQYF. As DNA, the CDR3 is TGTGCCAGCAGCTTAACAGGGTGGGAGACCCAGTACTTC.

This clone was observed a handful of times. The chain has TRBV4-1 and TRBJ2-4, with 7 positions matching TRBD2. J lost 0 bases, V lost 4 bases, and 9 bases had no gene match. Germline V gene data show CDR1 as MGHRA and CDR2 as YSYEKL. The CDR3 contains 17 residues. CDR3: CASSPRYAGVAKNIQYF. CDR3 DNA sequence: TGCGCCAGCAGCCCAAGATACGCGGGGGTAGCCAAAAACATTCAGTACTTC.

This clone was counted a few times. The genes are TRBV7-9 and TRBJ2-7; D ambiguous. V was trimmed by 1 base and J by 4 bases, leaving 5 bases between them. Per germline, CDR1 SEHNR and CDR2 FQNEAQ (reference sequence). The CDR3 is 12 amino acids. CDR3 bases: TGTGCCAGCAGCTTAGAGCTTTACGAGCAGTACTTC. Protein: CASSLELYEQYF. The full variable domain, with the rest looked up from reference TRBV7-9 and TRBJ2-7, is DTGVSQNPRHKITKRGQNVTFRCDPISEHNRLYWYRQTLGQGPEFLTYFQNEAQLEKSRLLSDRFSAERPKGSFSTLEIQRTEQGDSAMYLCASSLELYEQYFGPGTRLTVT.

The CDR3 loop reads CASSLRQGGPYEQYF. CDR3 sequence (DNA): TGTGCCAGCAGCCTGAGACAGGGGGGCCCCTACGAGCAGTACTTC. The chain couples TRBV14 to TRBJ2-7; TRBD1 aligns across 9 bases. The CDR3 contains 15 residues. CDR1 and CDR2 (germline): SGHDN, FVKESK. Losses at the gene ends were 4 bases for V and 2 bases for J; bases not matched to a gene: 6.

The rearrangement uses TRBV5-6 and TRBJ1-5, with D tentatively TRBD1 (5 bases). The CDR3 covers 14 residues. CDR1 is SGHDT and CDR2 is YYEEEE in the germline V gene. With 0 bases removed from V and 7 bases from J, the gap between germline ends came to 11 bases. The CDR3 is CASSLAGGGQPQHF. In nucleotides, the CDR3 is TGTGCCAGCAGCTTGGCCGGGGGGGGGCAGCCCCAGCATTTT.

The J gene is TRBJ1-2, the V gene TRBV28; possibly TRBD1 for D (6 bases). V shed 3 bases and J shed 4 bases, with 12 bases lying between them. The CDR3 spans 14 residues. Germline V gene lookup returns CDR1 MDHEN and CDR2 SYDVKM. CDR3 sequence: CASSFPQGLYGYTF. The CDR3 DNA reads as TGTGCCAGCAGTTTCCCACAGGGACTCTATGGCTACACCTTC.

The DNA of the CDR3 is TGCAGCGTTGGTTCCGAGATATATGGCTACACCTTC. Translating gives CSVGSEIYGYTF. V usage is TRBV29-1 and J usage is TRBJ1-2; no clear D. Germline V gene data show CDR1 as SQVTM and CDR2 as ANQGSEA. The CDR3 extends over 12 amino acids. V was clipped by 4 bases and J by 5 bases, with 11 bases between them.

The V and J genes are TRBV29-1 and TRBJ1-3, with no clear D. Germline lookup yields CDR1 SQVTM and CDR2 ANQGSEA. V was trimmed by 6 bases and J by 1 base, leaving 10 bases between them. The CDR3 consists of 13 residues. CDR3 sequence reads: CSVFTSSGNTIYF. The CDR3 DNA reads TGCAGCGTCTTCACTTCGTCTGGAAACACCATATATTTT.

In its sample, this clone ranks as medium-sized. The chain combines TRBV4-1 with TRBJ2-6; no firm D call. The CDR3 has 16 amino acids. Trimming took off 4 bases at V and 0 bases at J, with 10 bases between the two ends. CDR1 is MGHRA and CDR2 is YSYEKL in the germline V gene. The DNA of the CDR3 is TGCGCCAGCAGCCGAGGAGACGGCTCTGGGGCCAACGTCCTGACTTTC. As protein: CASSRGDGSGANVLTF.

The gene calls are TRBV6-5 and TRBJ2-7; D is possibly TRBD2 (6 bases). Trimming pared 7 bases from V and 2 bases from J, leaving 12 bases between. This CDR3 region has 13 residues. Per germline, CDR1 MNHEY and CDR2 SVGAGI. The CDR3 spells CASTGEGTYEQYF. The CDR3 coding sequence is TGTGCCAGCACGGGGGAAGGCACCTACGAGCAGTACTTC.

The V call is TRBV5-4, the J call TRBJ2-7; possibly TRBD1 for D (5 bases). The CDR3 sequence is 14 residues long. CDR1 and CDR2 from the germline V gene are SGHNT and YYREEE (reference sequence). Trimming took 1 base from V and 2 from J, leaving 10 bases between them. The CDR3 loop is CASSLRGSAYEQYF. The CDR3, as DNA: TGTGCCAGCAGCTTGAGGGGCAGCGCCTACGAGCAGTACTTC.

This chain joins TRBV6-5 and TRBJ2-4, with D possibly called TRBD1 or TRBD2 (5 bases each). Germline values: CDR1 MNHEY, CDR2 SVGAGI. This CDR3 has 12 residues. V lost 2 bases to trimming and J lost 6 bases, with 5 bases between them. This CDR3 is CASSYGGNIQYF. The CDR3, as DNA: TGTGCCAGCAGTTACGGGGGAAACATTCAGTACTTC.

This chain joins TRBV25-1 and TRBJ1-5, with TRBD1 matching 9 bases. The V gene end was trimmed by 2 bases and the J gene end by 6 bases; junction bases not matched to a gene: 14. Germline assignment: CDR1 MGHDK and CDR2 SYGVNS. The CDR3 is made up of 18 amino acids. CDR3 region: CASSEPSPGTGIGQPQHF. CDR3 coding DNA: TGTGCCAGCAGTGAACCTAGTCCCGGGACAGGGATAGGTCAGCCCCAGCATTTT.

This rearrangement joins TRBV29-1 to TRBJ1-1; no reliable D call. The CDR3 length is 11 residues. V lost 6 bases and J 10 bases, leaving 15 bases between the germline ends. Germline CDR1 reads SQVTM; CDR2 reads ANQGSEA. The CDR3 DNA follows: TGCAGCGTCAATCCCGCTACTACAGCTTTCTTT. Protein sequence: CSVNPATTAFF.

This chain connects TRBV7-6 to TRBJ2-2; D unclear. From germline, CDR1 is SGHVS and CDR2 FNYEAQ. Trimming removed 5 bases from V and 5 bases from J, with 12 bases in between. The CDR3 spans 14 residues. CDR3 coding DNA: TGTGCCAGCAGCATTCGAGCAGAGACCGGGGAGCTGTTTTTT. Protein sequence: CASSIRAETGELFF.

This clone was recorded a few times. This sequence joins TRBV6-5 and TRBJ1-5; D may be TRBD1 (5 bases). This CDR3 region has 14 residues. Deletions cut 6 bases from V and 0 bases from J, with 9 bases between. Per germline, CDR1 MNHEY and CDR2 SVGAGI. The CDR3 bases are TGTGCCAGCAGACGAGGGGATAGCAATCAGCCCCAGCATTTT. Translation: CASRRGDSNQPQHF.

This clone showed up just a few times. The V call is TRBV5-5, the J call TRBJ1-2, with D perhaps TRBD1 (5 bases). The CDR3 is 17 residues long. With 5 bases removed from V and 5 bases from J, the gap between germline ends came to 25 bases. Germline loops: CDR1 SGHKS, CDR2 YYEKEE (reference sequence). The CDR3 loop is CASSSPGREGMGYGYTF. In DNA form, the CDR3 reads TGTGCCAGCAGTTCACCAGGACGGGAGGGGATGGGATATGGCTACACCTTC. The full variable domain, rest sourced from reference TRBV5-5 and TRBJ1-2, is DAGVTQSPTHLIKTRGQQVTLRCSPISGHKSVSWYQQVLGQGPQFIFQYYEKEERGRGNFPDRFSARQFPNYSSELNVNALLLGDSALYLCASSSPGREGMGYGYTFGSGTRLTVV.

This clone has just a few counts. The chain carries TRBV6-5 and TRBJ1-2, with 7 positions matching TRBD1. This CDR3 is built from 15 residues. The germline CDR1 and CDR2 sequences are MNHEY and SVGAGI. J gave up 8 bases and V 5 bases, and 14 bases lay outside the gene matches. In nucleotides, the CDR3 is TGTGCCAGCAGTATTTTCTCAGACAGGGAAGAGGGCTACACCTTC. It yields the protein CASSIFSDREEGYTF.

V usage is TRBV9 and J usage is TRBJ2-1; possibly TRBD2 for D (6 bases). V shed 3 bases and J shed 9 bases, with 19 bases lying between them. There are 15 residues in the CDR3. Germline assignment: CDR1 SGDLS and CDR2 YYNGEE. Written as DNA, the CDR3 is TGTGCCAGCAGCGGGATGGAGGGCCAGTTGAGTGAGCAGTTCTTC. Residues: CASSGMEGQLSEQFF.

CDR3 protein: CATSGIYNEQFF. CDR3 DNA sequence: TGTGCCACCTCAGGAATTTACAATGAGCAGTTCTTC. The chain combines TRBV25-1 with TRBJ2-1, with unresolved D. Germline values: CDR1 MGHDK, CDR2 SYGVNS. This CDR3 region has 12 residues. Trimming pared 10 bases from V and 4 bases from J, leaving 11 bases between.

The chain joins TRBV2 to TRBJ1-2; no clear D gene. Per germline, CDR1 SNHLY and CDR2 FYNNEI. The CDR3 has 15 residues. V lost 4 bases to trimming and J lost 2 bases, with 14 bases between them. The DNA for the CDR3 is TGTGCCAGCAGTGCGTGGGTTGGGGAAAACTATGGCTACACCTTC. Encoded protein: CASSAWVGENYGYTF.

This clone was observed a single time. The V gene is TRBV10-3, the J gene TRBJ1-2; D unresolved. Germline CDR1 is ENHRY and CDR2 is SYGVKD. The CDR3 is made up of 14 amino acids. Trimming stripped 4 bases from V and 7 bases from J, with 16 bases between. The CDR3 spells CAISVAEASLGYTF. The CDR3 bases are TGTGCCATCAGTGTTGCAGAAGCCAGTCTTGGCTACACCTTC.

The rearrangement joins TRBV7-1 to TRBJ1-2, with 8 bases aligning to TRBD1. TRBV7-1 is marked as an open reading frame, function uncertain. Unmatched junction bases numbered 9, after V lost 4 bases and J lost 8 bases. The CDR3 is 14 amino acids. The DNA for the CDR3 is TGTGCCAGCAGCTTTTTGGACAGGGCGGGGGGCTACACCTTC. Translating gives CASSFLDRAGGYTF.